This T cell receptor (beta chain) was found in a study of cytomegalovirus exposure and HLA in healthy donors. Study-level points and caveats: The authors confirmed in vitro that a few CMV-associated chains were specific for CMV antigens.

With V trimmed by 1 base and J by 7 bases, 8 bases remained unmatched. CDR1 MGHDK and CDR2 SYGVNS come from the germline V gene. The CDR3 is made up of 16 amino acids. This PCR relied on a set of 60 Vbeta primers and 13 Jbeta primers. Generated by immunoSEQ multiplex PCR, the TCRdb table keeps only in-frame clones and is missing some. The top ten clones hold roughly 2.2% of a sample with under 95,000 clones, more than 70% of them seen once. Note on this clone: Antigen unknown.

V gene TRBV25-1 combines with J gene TRBJ1-4; 8 bases line up with TRBD1. The material sequenced was PBMCs. The receptor's source is a man aged 35 to 55 in good health and CMV-seronegative. CDR3 in amino acids: CASSEFYDRGSEKLFF. CDR3 coding DNA: TGTGCCAGCAGTGAATTTTATGACAGGGGTTCTGAAAAACTGTTTTTT.